Listed here are 24 T cell receptor beta chains from one sample, sequenced in a study of T cells in Graves' hyperthyroidism and ophthalmopathy. TCR beta CDR3 regions were amplified from RNA. Using the HTBI primer set, a first-round RT-PCR was run on the TCR CDR3. One entry per CDR3 protein, called by TCRdb with MiXCR from the multiplex PCR reads. The repertoire holds about 320,000 distinct CDR3 sequences, 16% seen once, with approximately 35% in the top ten. Material: blood. The source is a young man with Graves' hyperthyroidism.

This clonotype was counted ten times or more. This CDR3 is CASSGRSYNEQFF. The CDR3 bases are TGTGCCAGCAGCGGCCGCTCCTACAATGAGCAGTTCTTC. The chain couples TRBV7-6 to TRBJ2-1; D gene unclear. CDR1 is SGHVS, CDR2 FNYEAQ, per germline. The CDR3 loop spans 13 amino acids. Trimming left V 5 bases short and J 0 bases short, with 5 bases between.

This clonotype turned up a few times. The chain is built from TRBV6-1 and TRBJ2-4, with a tentative D call TRBD1 (6 bases). The CDR3 totals 17 residues. The V end was cut by 5 bases, the J end by 8 bases, with 25 bases between. The germline gives CDR1 MNHNS, CDR2 SASEGT. The CDR3 sequence: CASSPGRVFVEGDIQYF. CDR3 bases: TGTGCCAGCAGTCCGGGAAGGGTTTTTGTAGAGGGGGACATTCAGTACTTC.

Ten or more counts support this clonotype. V gene TRBV12-3 or TRBV12-4 combines with J gene TRBJ2-1; 8 bases fit TRBD2. Trimming at V came to 3 bases and at J to 9 bases, leaving 7 bases not matched to a gene. This CDR3 contains 14 residues. In DNA form, the CDR3 reads TGTGCCAGCAGTTTTCCGGGACTAGTAAGTGAGCAGTTCTTC. This translates into CASSFPGLVSEQFF.

This clonotype was found a few times. V gene TRBV7-9 combines with J gene TRBJ1-2, with TRBD1 identical over 8 bases. Unmatched junction bases numbered 5, after V lost 4 bases and J lost 7 bases. The CDR3 is 13 residues long. The germline V gene encodes CDR1 SEHNR and CDR2 FQNEAQ (reference sequence). CDR3 in amino acids: CASSSRTGSGYTF. The CDR3 bases are TGTGCCAGCAGCTCCCGGACAGGGAGTGGCTACACCTTC.

At least ten counts were recorded for this clonotype. The rearrangement uses TRBV25-1 and TRBJ1-1; maybe TRBD1 (5 bases). The CDR3 is made up of 16 amino acids. Germline CDR1 reads MGHDK; CDR2 reads SYGVNS. Trimming removed 0 bases at V and 1 base at J, with 12 bases between. The CDR3 DNA reads TGTGCCAGCAGTGAATATATCGGGGGGGGGAACACTGAAGCTTTCTTT. This gives the protein CASSEYIGGGNTEAFF.

This clonotype was observed a single time. The germline gene is not matched at one end of the junction; a read error may be the cause. The V gene is TRBV19, the J gene TRBJ2-4, with 9 bases lining up with TRBD1. From germline, CDR1 is LNHDA and CDR2 SQIVND (reference sequence). This CDR3 region has 15 residues. The CDR3 here is CATARTGEAKNVQYF. CDR3 bases: TGTGCCACTGCCCGGACAGGGGAGGCCAAAAACGTTCAGTACTTC.

This clonotype has at least ten counts. This chain joins TRBV30 and TRBJ1-4; a possible D gene is TRBD1 (6 bases). This CDR3 comprises 11 residues. CDR1 GTSNPN and CDR2 SVGIG come from the germline V gene (reference sequence). V lost 5 bases to trimming and J lost 5 bases, with 6 bases between them. The CDR3 DNA is TGTGCCTGGGGACAGAATGAAAAACTGTTTTTT. Translating it yields CAWGQNEKLFF.

This clonotype was seen repeatedly, ten times or more. The chain has TRBV5-1 and TRBJ1-2; D may be TRBD1 (5 bases). There are 12 residues in the CDR3. CDR1 and CDR2 (germline): SGHRS, YFSETQ. Trimming cost V 4 bases and J 3 bases, with 7 bases left between them. Here the CDR3 DNA reads TGCGCCAGCAGCCGGGGGGACTATGGCTACACCTTC. Protein: CASSRGDYGYTF.

In this sample, this clonotype turned up a few times. J is TRBJ2-2 and V is TRBV7-9; 12 bases align to TRBD2. Per germline, CDR1 SEHNR and CDR2 FQNEAQ (reference sequence). The V gene end was trimmed by 0 bases and the J gene end by 1 base; junction bases not matched to a gene: 6. There are 19 residues in the CDR3. CDR3 in amino acids: CASSLAPATSGRNTGELFF. CDR3 nucleotide sequence: TGTGCCAGCAGCTTAGCTCCCGCGACTAGCGGGAGGAACACCGGGGAGCTGTTTTTT.

This clonotype was seen at least ten times. The rearrangement joins TRBV27 to TRBJ1-1, with D possibly matching TRBD1 (6 bases). CDR1 is MNHEY and CDR2 is SMNVEV in the germline V gene (reference sequence). CDR3 length equals 14 residues. V was shortened by 3 bases and J by 5 bases, with 13 bases between the two germline ends. The CDR3 here is CASSFYRVGTEAFF. CDR3 sequence (DNA): TGTGCCAGCAGTTTTTACAGGGTGGGGACTGAAGCTTTCTTT.

There are many counts of this clonotype. The chain links TRBV12-5 to TRBJ2-1, with D possibly TRBD1 on 5 matching bases. The CDR3 sequence is 13 residues long. Germline lookup yields CDR1 LGHNT and CDR2 FRNRAP. V was shortened by 3 bases and J by 9 bases, with 12 bases between the two germline ends. The CDR3 loop is CASGFEGVAEQFF. CDR3 nucleotides: TGTGCTAGTGGTTTTGAAGGGGTCGCTGAGCAGTTCTTC.

This clonotype was counted at least ten times. This chain uses TRBV3-1 with TRBJ2-7; no reliable D call. The CDR3 runs to 11 residues. Germline V gene sequence: CDR1 LGHDT, CDR2 YNNKEL (reference sequence). Trimming stripped 3 bases from V and 2 bases from J, with 2 bases between. The CDR3 DNA reads TGTGCCAGCAGCCATGCCTACGAGCAGTACTTC. Translating it yields CASSHAYEQYF.

The sample holds many counts of this clonotype. The chain employs TRBV18 and TRBJ2-1; 11 nucleotides match TRBD2. From germline, CDR1 is KGHSH and CDR2 LQKENI. The CDR3 is 15 amino acids. V was clipped by 5 bases and J by 4 bases; unmatched bases: 4. This chain's CDR3 is CASSTLAGVYNEQFF. The CDR3 DNA follows: TGTGCCAGCTCAACACTAGCGGGAGTATACAATGAGCAGTTCTTC.

The rearrangement joins TRBV10-3 to TRBJ2-7, with D possibly matching TRBD1 (6 bases). The CDR3 spans 14 residues. The germline CDR1 and CDR2 sequences are ENHRY and SYGVKD. Trimming removed 2 bases at V and 1 base at J, with 9 bases between. The CDR3 reads CAISETGRSYEQYF. CDR3 DNA: TGTGCCATCAGTGAGACAGGGCGGTCCTACGAGCAGTACTTC.

This chain links TRBV5-1 with TRBJ1-4; 7 nucleotides line up with TRBD1. The CDR3 contains 15 residues. Trimming cost V 1 base and J 6 bases; bases outside gene matches: 6. Germline V gives CDR1 SGHRS, CDR2 YFSETQ. The CDR3 sequence: CASSLYGTADEKLFF. The CDR3 region has the DNA TGCGCCAGCAGCTTGTATGGGACAGCCGATGAAAAACTGTTTTTT.

This clonotype was counted a few times. This chain joins TRBV6-1 and TRBJ2-1; 12 bases agree with TRBD1. The ends lost 0 bases at V and 9 bases at J; junction bases unmatched: 3. The germline gives CDR1 MNHNS, CDR2 SASEGT. This CDR3 spans 15 amino acids. Written as DNA, the CDR3 is TGTGCCAGCAGTGAAGCGGGACAGGGGGCAGGTGAGCAGTTCTTC. Its protein is CASSEAGQGAGEQFF.

This clonotype was recorded many times. The chain combines TRBV5-1 with TRBJ1-6; D is unclear. V lost 1 base and J 6 bases, leaving 11 bases between the germline ends. The CDR3 consists of 15 residues. Germline-derived CDR1 and CDR2 are SGHRS and YFSETQ. The CDR3 DNA follows: TGCGCCAGCAGCTTGAAGATTGAGGGTAATTCACCCCTCCACTTT. Protein: CASSLKIEGNSPLHF.

This clonotype was found many times. The rearrangement joins TRBV28 to TRBJ1-1; 8 bases agree with TRBD1. The CDR3 is made up of 16 amino acids. The V gene's germline CDR1 is MDHEN and CDR2 SYDVKM. After removal of 5 bases from V and 5 bases from J, the junction contained 13 bases not matched to a gene. The CDR3 loop is CASSPYSGQGKTEAFF. The CDR3 DNA sequence: TGTGCCAGCAGTCCCTACTCTGGACAGGGAAAAACTGAAGCTTTCTTT. Based on the CDR3 plus reference TRBV28 and TRBJ1-1, the full variable domain is DVKVTQSSRYLVKRTGEKVFLECVQDMDHENMFWYRQDPGLGLRLIYFSYDVKMKEKGDIPEGYSVSREKKERFSLILESASTNQTSMYLCASSPYSGQGKTEAFFGQGTRLTVV.

This clonotype was detected only once. The chain couples TRBV5-1 to TRBJ2-3; 8 bases align to TRBD2. Germline V lookup: CDR1 SGHRS, CDR2 YFSETQ. There are 16 residues in the CDR3. V was pared by 4 bases and J by 0 bases, with 7 bases of the junction left unmatched. In DNA form, the CDR3 reads TGCGCCAGCAGCCCGAGACTAGCGAGTAGCACAGATACGCAGTATTTT. Its protein is CASSPRLASSTDTQYF. The variable domain in full, completed from reference TRBV5-1 and TRBJ2-3, reads KAGVTQTPRYLIKTRGQQVTLSCSPISGHRSVSWYQQTPGQGLQFLFEYFSETQRNKGNFPGRFSGRQFSNSRSEMNVSTLELGDSALYLCASSPRLASSTDTQYFGPGTRLTVL.

This clonotype was observed many times. CDR3 nucleotides: TGTGCCAGCTCCCCCGGGAGTGAGTTAAATACGCAGTATTTT. Its translation is CASSPGSELNTQYF. The chain couples TRBV7-8 to TRBJ2-3; maybe TRBD2 (6 bases). CDR1 and CDR2 from the germline V gene are SGHVS and FQNEAQ. V was clipped by 8 bases and J by 7 bases, with 19 bases between them. The CDR3 loop spans 14 amino acids.

V and J are TRBV20-1 and TRBJ2-5, with 8 bases that match TRBD1. V lost 3 bases to trimming and J lost 2 bases; unmatched junction nucleotides: 5. From germline, CDR1 is DFQATT and CDR2 SNEGSKA (reference sequence). The CDR3 totals 14 residues. The CDR3 DNA reads TGCAGTGCTAGTCCACGGACAGGGCAAGAGACCCAGTACTTC. This sequence encodes CSASPRTGQETQYF.

There are many counts of this clonotype. This CDR3 reads CASTGQRDTDTQYF. CDR3 DNA: TGTGCCAGCACGGGACAGAGGGATACAGATACGCAGTATTTT. The V gene is TRBV18, the J gene TRBJ2-3; 7 bases match TRBD1. V trimming: 8 bases; J trimming: 3 bases; junction bases outside the gene matches: 8. The CDR3 loop spans 14 amino acids. Germline V gene lookup returns CDR1 KGHSH and CDR2 LQKENI.

In its sample, this clonotype was seen many times. The chain employs TRBV28 and TRBJ2-2, with D tentatively TRBD2 (6 bases). The CDR3 extends over 14 amino acids. Trimming shortened V by 2 bases and J by 13 bases, and 17 bases separated the two germline ends. Germline CDR1 and CDR2: MDHEN and SYDVKM. CDR3 amino acids: CASSLGHPLGGLFF. The CDR3 nucleotides read TGTGCCAGCAGTTTAGGACATCCCCTGGGAGGGCTGTTTTTT.

This clonotype was seen ten or more times. This chain links TRBV20-1 with TRBJ2-7; 15 nucleotides align to TRBD2. V was pared by 6 bases and J by 5 bases, with 5 bases of the junction left unmatched. Germline lookup yields CDR1 DFQATT and CDR2 SNEGSKA (reference sequence). CDR3 length equals 14 residues. The CDR3 DNA is TGCAGTGCGAGGACTAGCGGGGGGGGGGACGAGCAGTACTTC. Translation gives CSARTSGGGDEQYF.